This T cell receptor (beta chain) was profiled in a study of blood T cell repertoires in COVID-19. Unmatched junction bases numbered 15, after V lost 4 bases and J lost 3 bases. The CDR3 loop spans 17 amino acids. The germline gives CDR1 SGHRS, CDR2 YFSETQ. Per the study methods: Amplification with reference gene primers provided the estimates of nucleated cell counts. Using immunoSEQ multiplex PCR, the repertoire was profiled, and TCRdb retains in-frame clones only, with some absent. V and J calls and clone size are given by that table; D and trimming were obtained from the DNA. The repertoire holds about 220,000 clones, with approximately 79% as singletons.

This chain links TRBV5-1 with TRBJ2-5; TRBD1 matches 7 bases. The TCR originated in a human donor in a cohort sampled during active COVID-19. Material for sequencing was peripheral blood. This CDR3 reads CASSRGEGAGWEETQYF. Here the CDR3 DNA reads TGCGCCAGCAGCCGGGGCGAGGGGGCAGGCTGGGAAGAGACCCAGTACTTC.